This record covers a single T cell receptor beta chain. Unique molecular identifiers were built into the TCRbeta library. TCRdb processed the PCR reads anew with MiXCR; each CDR3 protein has one entry. The table includes roughly 500,000 distinct CDR3 sequences, 30% to 35% detected once. This entry is derived from a study of T-cell reconstitution after alpha-beta-depleted transplantation in children. J lost 5 bases, V lost 6 bases, and 3 bases had no gene match. This CDR3 spans 13 amino acids. CDR1 is SGHRS, CDR2 YFSETQ, per germline. Source: PBMCs from the stem cell graft donor, taken from the stem cell graft. The source of this sequence is a human donor who donated a stem cell graft to a child with aplastic anemia. The chain combines TRBV5-1 with TRBJ2-1; 9 positions agree with TRBD2. The CDR3 protein is CASKASGDNEQFF. CDR3 DNA sequence: TGCGCCAGCAAGGCTAGCGGGGACAATGAGCAGTTCTTC.